This T cell receptor (beta chain) was captured by sequencing in a study of blood T cell repertoires in COVID-19 (TCRdb year 2020). Describing the broader study: Samples covering the acute and convalescent phases of COVID-19 were provided by collaborators in the United States, Italy and Spain. The material from the prospective study consisted of cDNA or gDNA derived from T cells, B-cell-depleted T cells, or PBMCs. The dataset comprised deeply sampled blood TCRbeta repertoires from subjects exposed to, actively infected with, or recovered from COVID-19. The repertoires were released in a freely available public database meant as a resource for research on the immune response to SARS-CoV-2. Samples were obtained from the ongoing ImmuneRACE study (first 160 participants) and from about 1,300 subjects provided by 6 global collaborators. A de-identified subject ID, COVID-19 status, age in years and sex were almost always included in the sample metadata. Where available, HLA class I and class II types were obtained from metadata supplied by the sample provider rather than from assay-based typing.

The immunoSEQ Assay, a bias-controlled multiplex PCR, was used to amplify TCRbeta CDR3 regions from genomic DNA. Processing in the source paper ran as follows. The number of nucleated cells in each sample was estimated from the amplification of reference gene primers within the assay. To quantify the absolute abundance of each unique TCRbeta CDR3 rearrangement, sequence reads were collapsed and filtered. For each sample, productive Simpson clonality was calculated as the square root of Simpson's diversity index over productive rearrangements. What TCRdb holds here is the immuneACCESS table cut down to in-frame rearrangements. Part of the clones is not present; checked against another copy, under half of the missing clones reflect an unresolved V gene, and the others are unexplained. V and J calls and clone size are those listed in that table; D and trimming were worked out from the DNA. The table for this sample lists 250,000 to 300,000 clones; 85% of them were counted only once. The ten largest make up less than 6.5% of the sample.

Collaborating institutions collected whole blood in K2EDTA tubes following their own protocols. For TCRbeta analysis, collaborators shipped samples in one of three forms: frozen whole blood, isolated PBMCs, or DNA extracted from either of those sample types. Overall study outcomes, separate from this receptor: The amount of clinical and demographic metadata varied by source and participant and was provided uncurated.

This clone has only one observation. Its target antigen remains unknown. No base quality information exists; no much larger clone differs at one position. This TCR was sampled from a man in his forties or fifties with active or convalescent COVID-19. Sample: peripheral blood.

Here is the DNA: TGCGCCAGCAGCTTTGGTCAGGGGTACACCGGGGAGCTGTTTTTT. Translated, it reads CASSFGQGYTGELFF. The sequence links TRBV5-1 to TRBJ2-2; the D region possibly corresponds to TRBD1 (6 bases align). The germline V gene gives CDR1 as SGHRS and CDR2 as YFSETQ. At the junction V is shortened by 2 bases and J by 3 bases, with 11 bases in between. From the cysteine up to the phenylalanine, the CDR3 has a length of 15 residues. The retained sequence is limited to the CDR3, 45 bases, with the frame set at the first base.